This TCR beta chain stems from a study of molecular identifiers for immune sequencing clone quantification. This clonotype was detected ten times or more. A single record per CDR3 protein comes from TCRdb applying MiXCR to the PCR reads. The sample lists around 100,000 distinct CDR3 sequences, roughly a third occurring once. Trimming took off 2 bases at V and 5 bases at J, with 13 bases between the two ends. The germline gives CDR1 MNHEY, CDR2 SVGEGT. This CDR3 comprises 14 residues. J is TRBJ2-7 and V is TRBV6-2 or TRBV6-3, with D perhaps matching TRBD2 (6 bases). The receptor was isolated from a human donor in good health. Some libraries in this study had Jurkat cell RNA spiked in. Sequencing was done on a sample of naive CD8+ T cells from blood, with Jurkat cell RNA spiked in. Subset in this sample: FACS-sorted CD8+CD4-CCR7+CD45RA+ naive T cells. CDR3 sequence: CASSYAGNRDEQYF. The CDR3 nucleotides read TGTGCCAGCAGTTACGCGGGGAACCGCGACGAGCAGTACTTC.